Sequencing of this T cell receptor beta chain was carried out in a study of T cell responses to AZD1222 COVID-19 vaccine. Study-wide points: Donors skewed white British and female; clonal diversity was possibly underestimated.

About this clone itself: Its specificity is unknown.

V was clipped by 0 bases and J by 0 bases, with 11 bases between them. The CDR3 has 16 amino acids. CDR1 is LGHNA and CDR2 is YSLEER in the germline V gene. The protocol was immunoSEQ multiplex PCR, while the TCRdb copy is restricted to in-frame clones and leaves out a portion. The repertoire holds roughly 170,000 clones, with roughly 94% as singletons. This chain uses TRBV4-3 with TRBJ1-2; no definite D call. This TCR was recovered from an adult who received the AZD1222 COVID-19 vaccine. The source material was peripheral blood, sampled 28 days after the second AZD1222 dose. CDR3 sequence: CASSQDPGAPNYGYTF. Written as DNA, the CDR3 is TGCGCCAGCAGCCAAGATCCGGGAGCACCTAACTATGGCTACACCTTC.